This T cell receptor beta chain is from a study of OX40 agonist ivuxolimab in advanced cancers. As for the study in general: The patients' treatment was ivuxolimab, an agonistic anti-OX40 (CD134) antibody.

Comments on this clone: The antigen is unknown.

This CDR3 comprises 16 residues. Germline trimming cut 4 bases from V and 0 bases from J; bases unmatched to any gene: 6. Germline lookup yields CDR1 SGDLS and CDR2 YYNGEE. The study's findings and limits: Also present in some nonresponders was a low level of normalized T-cell clonal expansion.

TCRdb keeps only in-frame clones here, not all; method: immunoSEQ multiplex PCR. The data hold more than 60,000 clones, with roughly 91% observed a single time. This chain uses TRBV9 with TRBJ2-2; TRBD1 matches 7 bases. The receptor's source is an adult with an advanced solid tumor such as melanoma, head and neck, liver or kidney cancer. This sample comprised CD4+ or CD8+ T cells sorted from blood, obtained in a trial of the OX40 agonist ivuxolimab. Here the CDR3 DNA reads TGTGCCAGCAGCACACGGGACAGTCCGAACACCGGGGAGCTGTTTTTT. Its translation is CASSTRDSPNTGELFF.